A single count supports the clone carrying this T cell receptor (beta chain). Its antigen remains unknown. Assay used: immunoSEQ multiplex PCR; TCRdb lists only in-frame clones, some missing. The sample yields tens of thousands of clones, approximately 88% seen once. CD3+CD4+ and CD3+CD8+ cells were FACS-sorted from thawed unstimulated PBMCs. The sample is drawn from a study of T cell clones after liver transplantation. Study details: TCRbeta sequencing after a pre-transplant mixed lymphocyte reaction identified graft-donor-reactive clones, later tracked in post-transplant blood. Third-party-reactive TCRbeta sequences from pre-transplant mixed lymphocyte reactions served as antigen-independent comparators. Whole-study findings and limits: In 5 of 8 subjects, circulating graft-donor-reactive CD4 TCRbeta sequences fell significantly after transplant.

Germline CDR1 reads SEHNR; CDR2 reads FQNEAQ (reference sequence). This CDR3 region has 13 residues. Between the trimmed V and J ends, which lost 4 bases and 5 bases, there was a span of 12 bases. This TCR was sampled from a human donor who received a liver transplant. The V gene is TRBV7-9, the J gene TRBJ2-7, with D maybe TRBD2 (5 bases). Source: CD4+ T cells from blood, taken before liver transplant. CDR3 bases: TGTGCCAGCAGCTCATCGGGAAGAAACGAGCAGTACTTC. The encoded protein is CASSSSGRNEQYF.